The clone carrying this T cell receptor (beta chain) was recorded at least ten times. The data were taken from a study of neurological immune-mediated disorders. A single record per CDR3 protein comes from TCRdb applying MiXCR to the 5' RACE reads. The sample contains about 60,000 distinct CDR3 sequences, 3.5% to 4.5% of which appear only once. V was clipped by 3 bases and J by 4 bases, with 13 bases between them. Germline CDR1 and CDR2: SGDLS and YYNGEE. There are 15 residues in the CDR3. V usage is TRBV9 and J usage is TRBJ2-2; D remains unclear. This TCR derives from a woman in her 50s with multiple sclerosis. The sequenced sample was PBMCs. The DNA of the CDR3 is TGTGCCAGCAGCGAGGCCCTCTCTGGCACCGGGGAGCTGTTTTTT. Translated, it gives CASSEALSGTGELFF.